This T cell receptor (delta chain) was obtained from a study of DNA immune sequencing with unique molecular identifiers. General observations from the study: The most frequent TRD pairing among healthy donor clonotypes was TRDV2-TRDJ1. In several healthy donors, top 5 TRD clonotypes exceeded half of productive molecules.

The CDR3 loop spans 17 amino acids. Looked up from germline, CDR1 is GEAIGNYY and CDR2 is EKD. This clone was detected only a few times. Its antigen is not known. A far larger clone is just one base off, so this is likely a read error. All 8 TRDV and 4 TRDJ genes were targeted in 32-plex amplification of genomic DNA. In about 3 barcoding PCR cycles, molecules received a 12-nucleotide UMI, then adapter PCR followed. TCRdb processed the multiplex PCR reads again with the CATT caller. The sample has around 730 delta-chain clones, about a sixth seen once; the top ten hold about 80%. The sequenced sample consisted of gamma-delta T cells from PBMCs. The receptor comes from a human donor in good health. The chain joins TRDV2 to TRDJ1; D unclear. The CDR3 coding sequence is TGTGCCAGTGAGGCCTTGGGTGAAGCTCAGAACACCGATAAACTCATCTTT. Its translation is CASEALGEAQNTDKLIF.